A single T cell receptor beta chain is shown here with its context. Its target is unknown. Via MiXCR, TCRdb re-called the RT-PCR reads, giving one row per CDR3 protein. The data hold about 800,000 distinct CDR3 sequences, with approximately 22% observed a single time. The CDR3 extends over 15 amino acids. Trimming took off 1 base at V and 3 bases at J, with 11 bases between the two ends. Looked up from germline, CDR1 is LNHNV and CDR2 is YYDKDF (reference sequence). This sample is part of a study of response to subunit inactivated influenza vaccine. Whole-study results and caveats: Authors suggested few new T cells are recruited by each seasonal influenza vaccination.

The V and J genes are TRBV15 and TRBJ2-3, with D unresolved. This sequence originates from a man aged 50-59 years who received an inactivated influenza vaccine. Sequencing used PBMCs from blood, obtained roughly 5 days after vaccination. The CDR3 spells CATSRAPGLTDTQYF. Written as DNA, the CDR3 is TGTGCCACCAGCAGAGCCCCGGGCCTAACAGATACGCAGTATTTT.